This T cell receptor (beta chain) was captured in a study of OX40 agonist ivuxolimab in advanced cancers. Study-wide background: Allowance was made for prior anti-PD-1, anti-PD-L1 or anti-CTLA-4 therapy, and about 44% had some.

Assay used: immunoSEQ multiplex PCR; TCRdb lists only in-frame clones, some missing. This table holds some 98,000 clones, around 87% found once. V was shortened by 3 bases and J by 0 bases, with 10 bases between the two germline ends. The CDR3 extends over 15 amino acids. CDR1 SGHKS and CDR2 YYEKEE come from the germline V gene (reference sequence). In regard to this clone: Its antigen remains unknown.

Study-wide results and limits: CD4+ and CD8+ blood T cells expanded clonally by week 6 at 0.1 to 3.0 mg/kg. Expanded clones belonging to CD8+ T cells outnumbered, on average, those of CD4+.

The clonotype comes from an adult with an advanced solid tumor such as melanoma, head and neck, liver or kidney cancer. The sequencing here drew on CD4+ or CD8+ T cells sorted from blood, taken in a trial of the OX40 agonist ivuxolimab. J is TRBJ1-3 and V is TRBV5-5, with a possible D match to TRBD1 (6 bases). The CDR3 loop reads CASSSKDSSGNTIYF. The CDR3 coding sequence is TGTGCCAGCAGCTCCAAGGACAGCTCTGGAAACACCATATATTTT. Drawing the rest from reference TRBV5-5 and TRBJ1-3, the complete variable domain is DAGVTQSPTHLIKTRGQQVTLRCSPISGHKSVSWYQQVLGQGPQFIFQYYEKEERGRGNFPDRFSARQFPNYSSELNVNALLLGDSALYLCASSSKDSSGNTIYFGEGSWLTVV.